This passage covers 2 T cell receptor beta chains from one sample sequenced in a study of blood T cells in healthy people across ages (dated by TCRdb to the mid-2010s). Library preparation used 5' RACE. Sequenced on an Illumina HiSeq 2500. A second about 7 to 12 cycle PCR used a sample-barcoded 5' primer and a J-beta primer mix. TCRdb redid the processing of the public reads, applying fastp at Q25 and MiXCR, and retained in-frame beta chains. Here each entry gathers all rows of one CDR3 protein and keeps the most common genes and DNA. Recorded for this sample are 550,000 to 750,000 distinct CDR3 sequences; 20% to 25% of them occurred a single time. Under 4% of the sample goes to the ten largest clones. Sequencing was carried out using blood. The receptor set was obtained from a man aged 65 to 85 in good health.

This clonotype showed up just a few times. This chain joins TRBV10-3 and TRBJ2-3; 9 bases match TRBD2. The CDR3 length is 16 residues. Looked up from germline, CDR1 is ENHRY and CDR2 is SYGVKD. Trimming at V came to 3 bases and at J to 0 bases, leaving 4 bases not matched to a gene. The CDR3 reads CAISEGLAGSTDTQYF. Here the CDR3 DNA reads TGTGCCATCAGTGAAGGTCTAGCGGGGAGCACAGATACGCAGTATTTT.

This clonotype has only a few counts. The chain has TRBV20-1 and TRBJ2-3; 8 bases agree with TRBD2. V shed 1 base and J 4 bases; nucleotides not matched to a gene: 19. CDR3 length: 19 amino acids. Germline CDR1 DFQATT, CDR2 SNEGSKA (reference sequence). In DNA, the CDR3 is TGCAGTGCTAGAGCCGACCAGATGACTAGCGATTGGGTTTCAGATACGCAGTATTTT. Protein: CSARADQMTSDWVSDTQYF.